Each of the 29 T cell receptor beta chains below was sequenced from the same sample in a study of shared clonotypes between healthy human individuals (dated by TCRdb to the early 2020s). Libraries were constructed by the immunoSEQ multiplex PCR assay. The source is immuneACCESS, and TCRdb retained only in-frame sequences with V and J called. Part of the clones is not carried over; for the studies checked, unresolved V genes explain less than half of this, and the remainder is unexplained. Present in this sample are 90,000 to 100,000 clones, less than 60% of which were seen just once. The top ten clonotypes cover over 13% of the sample. Sequencing used PBMCs. The receptor set was obtained from a woman between 35 and 50 years old in good health. Some clones in this sample may be carry-over from other donors' samples.

Sample share makes this clone medium-sized (0.01 to 0.1%). The genes are TRBV29-1 and TRBJ2-7, with D unresolved. V gave up 3 bases and J gave up 4 bases, with 7 bases separating them. Germline CDR1 is SQVTM and CDR2 is ANQGSEA. The CDR3 covers 11 residues. The CDR3 loop is CSVDSGYEQYF. CDR3 sequence (DNA): TGCAGCGTTGATTCGGGTTACGAGCAGTACTTC.

This chain joins TRBV18 and TRBJ1-4, with 7 bases matching TRBD1. Trimming took 2 bases from V and 5 from J; bases not matched to a gene: 5. CDR3 length: 15 amino acids. CDR1 and CDR2 from the germline V gene are KGHSH and LQKENI. This CDR3 is CASSPTGDRNEKLFF. The CDR3 DNA follows: TGTGCCAGCTCACCAACAGGGGATCGGAATGAAAAACTGTTTTTT.

This chain connects TRBV30 to TRBJ1-4; D possibly corresponds to TRBD1 (6 bases). Germline V gene sequence: CDR1 GTSNPN, CDR2 SVGIG (reference sequence). This CDR3 is built from 14 residues. Trimming shortened V by 2 bases and J by 5 bases, and 12 bases separated the two germline ends. CDR3 sequence: CAWSLGGLNEKLFF. In DNA, the CDR3 is TGTGCCTGGAGTTTGGGGGGCCTAAATGAAAAACTGTTTTTT.

The chain is built from TRBV7-9 and TRBJ2-1; D call uncertain. The CDR3 is made up of 15 amino acids. Germline CDR1 and CDR2: SEHNR and FQNEAQ (reference sequence). Between the trimmed V and J ends, which lost 0 bases and 5 bases, there was a span of 11 bases. CDR3 residues: CASSLALPGHNEQFF. The CDR3 DNA follows: TGTGCCAGCAGCTTAGCCCTCCCAGGACACAATGAGCAGTTCTTC.

This clone was counted between two and nine times. This rearrangement joins TRBV18 to TRBJ2-7; a possible D gene is TRBD2 (6 bases). Per the germline V gene, CDR1 is KGHSH and CDR2 is LQKENI. With 4 bases removed from V and 7 bases from J, the gap between germline ends came to 17 bases. The CDR3 extends over 14 amino acids. As DNA, the CDR3 is TGTGCCAGCTCACAGTCGGGAGCGACCAGTGAGCAGTACTTC. Translation gives CASSQSGATSEQYF.

This clone showed up many times. The chain carries TRBV4-2 and TRBJ2-7; TRBD2 matches at 9 bases. CDR3 length equals 15 residues. Germline loops: CDR1 LGHNA, CDR2 YNFKEQ. Trimming took 1 base from V and 5 from J; bases not matched to a gene: 6. The CDR3, as DNA: TGTGCCAGCAGCCAAGGAGCGGGAGGCGTCGACGAGCAGTACTTC. Protein: CASSQGAGGVDEQYF.

Concerning this clone: At one of its ends the junction is not consistent with the germline gene, which may arise from a read error. This chain uses TRBV6-6 with TRBJ1-5; 7 nucleotides match TRBD1. Per the germline V gene, CDR1 is MNHNY and CDR2 is SVGAGI (reference sequence). This CDR3 has 14 amino acids. CDR3 protein: CASGSGTVYQPQHF. The CDR3 region has the DNA TGCGCCAGCGGTTCCGGGACAGTCTATCAGCCCCAGCATTTT.

Remarks on this clone: This likely came from a read error, as a far larger clone is one base away. The sample holds other DNA sequences that translate to the same CDR3. V and J are TRBV6-6 and TRBJ2-1; 12 bases align to TRBD1. The CDR3 has 14 residues. Germline V gene data show CDR1 as MNHNY and CDR2 as SVGAGI (reference sequence). Trimming took 7 bases from V and 8 from J; bases not matched to a gene: 6. The CDR3 is CASNRDRGQDEQFF. CDR3 nucleotide sequence: TGTGCCAGCAACCGGGACAGGGGGCAGGATGAGCAGTTCTTC.

This rearrangement joins TRBV7-9 to TRBJ1-4; TRBD1 is a possible D gene (5 bases). Germline loops: CDR1 SEHNR, CDR2 FQNEAQ (reference sequence). The ends were cut back, 4 bases at V and 10 bases at J, with 16 bases in the middle. The CDR3 is 14 residues long. CDR3 sequence: CASSSGTKNGKLFF. The CDR3 bases are TGTGCCAGCAGCTCCGGGACCAAAAACGGAAAACTGTTTTTT.

Notes on this clone: A read error likely explains this, since a far larger clone differs by one base. The CDR3: CATGLANGQFF. The CDR3, as DNA: TGTGCCACGGGACTAGCCAATGGGCAGTTCTTC. The rearrangement uses TRBV15 and TRBJ2-1; 9 bases are a match to TRBD2. Germline-derived CDR1 and CDR2 are LNHNV and YYDKDF (reference sequence). The CDR3 runs 11 residues.

V usage is TRBV2 and J usage is TRBJ1-5, with D hard to call. CDR1 is SNHLY, CDR2 FYNNEI, per germline. The CDR3 runs 13 residues. V shed 5 bases and J shed 0 bases, with 5 bases lying between them. This chain's CDR3 is CASSLHSNQPQHF. In nucleotides, the CDR3 is TGTGCCAGCAGTTTACATAGCAATCAGCCCCAGCATTTT.

This clone has only a few counts. The chain links TRBV15 to TRBJ1-2, with no clear D. There are 13 residues in the CDR3. The V end lost 8 bases, the J end lost 7 bases, and 17 bases lay between the germline ends. The germline gives CDR1 LNHNV, CDR2 YYDKDF (reference sequence). The CDR3 coding sequence is TGTGCCACCTCCTTTGGGTCGAACGGTGGCTACACCTTC. It is translated as CATSFGSNGGYTF.

The chain combines TRBV4-2 with TRBJ2-5; 7 bases line up with TRBD1. The J call may be in error: the DNA end matches TRBJ2-7 better. The CDR3 is 15 residues long. Germline CDR1 reads LGHNA; CDR2 reads YNFKEQ. The CDR3 here is CASSRRTGEGYEQYF. CDR3 sequence (DNA): TGTGCCAGCAGCCGAAGAACAGGGGAAGGCTACGAGCAGTACTTC.

This clone was seen repeatedly, ten times or more. The chain links TRBV27 to TRBJ2-2; 7 nucleotides agree with TRBD1. CDR3 length: 15 amino acids. Looked up from germline, CDR1 is MNHEY and CDR2 is SMNVEV (reference sequence). V shed 7 bases and J 5 bases; nucleotides not matched to a gene: 10. CDR3 region: CASNLRGPRTGELFF. DNA for the CDR3: TGTGCCAGCAACCTGAGGGGGCCTCGAACCGGGGAGCTGTTTTTT.

Turning to this clone: A far larger clone is only one base removed, so a read error is likely. The CDR3 ends on some other residue instead of the conserved phenylalanine or tryptophan, so this is likely a read error. This same CDR3 is encoded by further DNA sequences in the sample. The chain links TRBV14 to TRBJ1-2; a possible D gene is TRBD1 (6 bases). Germline CDR1 and CDR2: SGHDN and FVKESK. V shed 4 bases and J shed 3 bases, with 9 bases lying between them. The CDR3 runs 13 residues. CDR3 in amino acids: CASSLAGDYGYTS. CDR3 coding DNA: TGTGCCAGCAGCCTGGCAGGGGACTATGGCTACACCTCC.

The chain recombines TRBV27 with TRBJ1-3; D gene unclear. Germline CDR1 MNHEY, CDR2 SMNVEV (reference sequence). The CDR3 runs to 11 residues. Trimming left V 9 bases short and J 7 bases short, with 10 bases between. CDR3 nucleotides: TGTGCCAGTCCGTCCGACAACACCATATATTTT. Amino acids: CASPSDNTIYF.

This clone appeared a few times. CDR3 in amino acids: CASVDRALPYGYTF. The CDR3 DNA is TGTGCCAGCGTAGACAGGGCCTTACCTTATGGCTACACCTTC. This chain links TRBV2 with TRBJ1-2, with 7 bases identical to TRBD1. V was clipped by 8 bases and J by 5 bases; unmatched bases: 11. Germline V gene data show CDR1 as SNHLY and CDR2 as FYNNEI. The CDR3 consists of 14 residues.

This clone was found many times. This chain links TRBV5-1 with TRBJ2-5; 8 positions agree with TRBD2. V lost 4 bases to trimming and J lost 11 bases; unmatched junction nucleotides: 4. The germline V gene has CDR1 SGHRS and CDR2 YFSETQ. The CDR3 consists of 11 residues. CDR3 DNA sequence: TGCGCCAGCAGCGCAGCGGGGGAGCAGTACTTC. Residues: CASSAAGEQYF.

The chain recombines TRBV15 with TRBJ2-5; D ambiguous. The J call is uncertain, as TRBJ2-7 better fits the DNA end. This CDR3 contains 12 residues. Germline assignment: CDR1 LNHNV and CDR2 YYDKDF (reference sequence). The CDR3 nucleotides are TGTGCCACCAGCCGCACAGCTAGCGAGCAGTACTTC. Translated: CATSRTASEQYF.

A word on this clone: A far larger clone is off by one base, so a read error is likely. The chain employs TRBV6-1 and TRBJ2-6, with a tentative D call TRBD1 (5 bases). The CDR3 is 15 residues long. From germline, CDR1 is MNHNS and CDR2 SASEGT. CDR3 sequence (DNA): TGCGCCAGCAGTGACGACAGCTCTGGGGCCAACGTCCTGACTTTC. It yields the protein CASSDDSSGANVLTF.

Remarks on this clone: A single base is all that separates this from a far larger clone, so a read error is likely. The V and J genes are TRBV13 and TRBJ2-7; the D is unclear. Germline assignment: CDR1 PRHDT and CDR2 FYEKMQ (reference sequence). Trimming stripped 3 bases from V and 0 bases from J, with 9 bases between. This CDR3 region has 14 residues. The CDR3 nucleotides read TGTGCCAGCAGCTTGGCCACGGACTCCTACGAGCAGTACTTC. Encoded protein: CASSLATDSYEQYF.

This clone came up many times. V usage is TRBV4-1 and J usage is TRBJ1-1; possibly TRBD1 for D (6 bases). The CDR3 spans 14 residues. The germline V and J ends were trimmed by 0 bases and 6 bases, with 11 bases remaining between them. Looked up from germline, CDR1 is MGHRA and CDR2 is YSYEKL. The CDR3 DNA reads TGCGCCAGCAGCCAAGATTGGGGGGCGGCTGAAGCTTTCTTT. Its protein is CASSQDWGAAEAFF.

The V and J genes are TRBV13 and TRBJ2-3; 7 bases match TRBD1. V shed 0 bases and J 11 bases; nucleotides not matched to a gene: 8. The length of the CDR3 is 14 residues. CDR1 PRHDT and CDR2 FYEKMQ come from the germline V gene (reference sequence). In nucleotides, the CDR3 is TGTGCCAGCAGCTTAGGGACAGGGTATGGTGAGCAGTATTTT. It translates to CASSLGTGYGEQYF. Based on the CDR3 plus reference TRBV13 and TRBJ2-3, the full variable domain is AAGVIQSPRHLIKEKRETATLKCYPIPRHDTVYWYQQGPGQDPQFLISFYEKMQSDKGSIPDRFSAQQFSDYHSELNMSSLELGDSALYFCASSLGTGYGEQYFGPGTRLTVL.

CDR3 DNA: TGTGCCAGCAGTGGGGGAGGAGGGTACACCGGGGAGCTGTTTTTT. Amino acids: CASSGGGGYTGELFF. This chain connects TRBV11-3 to TRBJ2-2; tentative D call: TRBD2 (6 bases). CDR1 and CDR2 from the germline V gene are SGHNT and YENEEA. This CDR3 is built from 15 residues. The ends were cut back, 6 bases at V and 3 bases at J, with 14 bases in the middle.

V usage is TRBV18 and J usage is TRBJ1-1; 8 bases line up with TRBD1. CDR1 is KGHSH, CDR2 LQKENI, per germline. V shed 4 bases and J 4 bases; nucleotides not matched to a gene: 5. This CDR3 has 14 residues. In DNA form, the CDR3 reads TGTGCCAGCTCACTGCAGGGGGCTTTCACTGAAGCTTTCTTT. This translates into CASSLQGAFTEAFF.

This clone has just one count. This likely reflects a read error, since a far larger clone is one base away. Distinct nucleotide sequences in the sample also encode this CDR3. The chain carries TRBV4-2 and TRBJ1-1; 7 bases line up with TRBD1. This CDR3 comprises 14 residues. From germline, CDR1 is LGHNA and CDR2 YNFKEQ. The CDR3 region has the DNA TGTGCCAGCAGCCCAGGTGACAGGGACACTGAGGCTTTCTTT. Translating it yields CASSPGDRDTEAFF.

The V and J genes are TRBV7-3 and TRBJ2-5; 11 bases match TRBD2. J was trimmed by 1 base and V by 5 bases; bases with no gene match: 6. Germline CDR1 reads SGHTA; CDR2 reads FQGTGA. The CDR3 totals 16 residues. CDR3 amino acids: CASSLGLAGGQETQYF. CDR3 coding DNA: TGTGCCAGCAGCCTCGGACTAGCGGGTGGCCAAGAGACCCAGTACTTC.

This rearrangement joins TRBV20-1 to TRBJ2-1; no definite D call. Germline CDR1 is DFQATT and CDR2 is SNEGSKA (reference sequence). Trimming left V 3 bases short and J 5 bases short, with 5 bases between. The CDR3 length is 11 residues. CDR3 sequence reads: CSARLDNEQFF. CDR3 bases: TGCAGTGCTAGGTTAGACAATGAGCAGTTCTTC.

The rearrangement links TRBV18 to TRBJ1-5, with D unresolved. The V and J ends lost 0 bases and 4 bases respectively, with 1 base between them. This CDR3 has 12 amino acids. CDR1 is KGHSH, CDR2 LQKENI, per germline. As DNA, the CDR3 is TGTGCCAGCTCACCACCTAATCAGCCCCAGCATTTT. Its translation is CASSPPNQPQHF.